The 21 T cell receptor beta chains listed next were all sequenced from one sample in a study of monozygotic twins with inflammatory bowel disease. With the 5' RACE reads reprocessed, TCRdb shows one record per CDR3 protein and no DNA. This sample carries about 420,000 distinct CDR3 sequences, with around 2.5% going to the ten biggest clones. The sample taken for sequencing was blood. The receptors stem from a human donor with ulcerative colitis or Crohn's disease, or a healthy co-twin of an affected twin (not recorded which).

The chain couples TRBV4-3 to TRBJ2-2; TCRdb picks TRBD2, but there is no DNA to check that call. The CDR3 sequence is 20 residues long. CDR1 is LGHNA and CDR2 is YSLEER in the germline V gene. The CDR3 region is CASSQDQDGGREGYTGELFF.

The rearrangement links TRBV9 to TRBJ2-4; there is no DNA to check the TCRdb D call of TRBD1. This CDR3 is 14 amino acids long. The germline V gene has CDR1 SGDLS and CDR2 YYNGEE. The CDR3 reads CASSGPDRDNIQYF.

The chain combines TRBV6-5 with TRBJ2-5; as DNA is missing, the TRBD2 call by TCRdb cannot be tested. Germline assignment: CDR1 MNHEY and CDR2 SVGAGI. This CDR3 comprises 15 residues. The CDR3 here is CASSYSRSGKTTQYF.

V is TRBV5-1 and J is TRBJ2-7; TCRdb reports TRBD2, a call that lacks DNA to check it against. CDR1 and CDR2 (germline): SGHRS, YFSETQ. This CDR3 comprises 15 residues. CDR3 loop: CASSTQPGLDYEQYF.

V usage is TRBV4-3 and J usage is TRBJ2-1; TCRdb indicates TRBD2, and absent DNA this call remains unverified. Germline V gives CDR1 LGHNA, CDR2 YSLEER. The CDR3 covers 19 residues. This CDR3 is CASSQDIDRGLAGYNEQFF.

The chain is built from TRBV6-2 or TRBV6-3 and TRBJ2-1. Germline CDR1 and CDR2: MNHEY and SVGEGT. The CDR3 sequence is 11 residues long. This chain's CDR3 is CASSNLGEQFF.

The chain has TRBV28 and TRBJ1-3. This CDR3 has 14 residues. Germline CDR1 is MDHEN and CDR2 is SYDVKM. CDR3 sequence: CASSAQSSGNTIYF.

CDR3 residues: CASTTGFEKLFF. The chain has TRBV7-9 and TRBJ1-4; TCRdb's D call, TRBD1, is unchecked because there is no DNA. The CDR3 spans 12 residues. Germline assignment: CDR1 SEHNR and CDR2 FQNEAQ (reference sequence).

The V and J genes are TRBV6-1 and TRBJ2-2. Germline CDR1 reads MNHNS; CDR2 reads SASEGT. The CDR3 covers 13 residues. This CDR3 is CASRESGTGELFF.

V gene TRBV5-1 combines with J gene TRBJ2-1; TCRdb picks TRBD2, but there is no DNA to check that call. Germline V CDR1 and CDR2: SGHRS, YFSETQ. The CDR3 is 16 amino acids. The CDR3 protein is CASSPIGTSGGNEQFF. Combining the CDR3 with reference TRBV5-1 and TRBJ2-1 gives the whole variable domain KAGVTQTPRYLIKTRGQQVTLSCSPISGHRSVSWYQQTPGQGLQFLFEYFSETQRNKGNFPGRFSGRQFSNSRSEMNVSTLELGDSALYLCASSPIGTSGGNEQFFGPGTRLTVL.

The chain recombines TRBV5-1 with TRBJ2-5; TCRdb picks TRBD2, but there is no DNA to check that call. CDR3 length equals 15 residues. CDR1 SGHRS and CDR2 YFSETQ come from the germline V gene. This CDR3 is CASIKASGGTETQYF.

The V gene is TRBV4-3, the J gene TRBJ2-2; TCRdb's D call of TRBD1 is untestable without DNA. The CDR3 runs 17 residues. Per the germline V gene, CDR1 is LGHNA and CDR2 is YSLEER. The CDR3 sequence: CASSPTGPGQNTGELFF.

The chain recombines TRBV28 with TRBJ1-5. This CDR3 is 14 amino acids long. CDR1 and CDR2 from the germline V gene are MDHEN and SYDVKM. CDR3 in amino acids: CASSLGWVDQPQHF. The variable domain in full, completed from reference TRBV28 and TRBJ1-5, reads DVKVTQSSRYLVKRTGEKVFLECVQDMDHENMFWYRQDPGLGLRLIYFSYDVKMKEKGDIPEGYSVSREKKERFSLILESASTNQTSMYLCASSLGWVDQPQHFGDGTRLSIL.

V is TRBV7-2 and J is TRBJ2-1; absent DNA, TCRdb's TRBD1 call cannot be checked. CDR1 and CDR2 from the germline V gene are SGHTA and FQGNSA. The CDR3 consists of 15 residues. The CDR3 protein is CASSPRTGGHNEQFF.

The chain is built from TRBV6-5 and TRBJ2-1; checking the TCRdb D call of TRBD2 is not possible without DNA. This CDR3 is built from 19 residues. Germline V gene sequence: CDR1 MNHEY, CDR2 SVGAGI. The CDR3 loop is CASSSPSGRPGGSYNEQFF.

V gene TRBV4-1 combines with J gene TRBJ2-1; without DNA, the TCRdb call of TRBD2 cannot be checked. This CDR3 is 16 amino acids long. Germline CDR1 MGHRA, CDR2 YSYEKL. CDR3 sequence reads: CASSRASGGGYNEQFF.

The chain is built from TRBV7-9 and TRBJ1-4. Looked up from germline, CDR1 is SEHNR and CDR2 is FQNEAQ (reference sequence). This CDR3 comprises 15 residues. The CDR3 sequence is CASSASWTGENELFF.

The V call is TRBV27, the J call TRBJ2-7; TCRdb indicates TRBD1, and absent DNA this call remains unverified. This CDR3 region has 16 residues. CDR1 is MNHEY, CDR2 SMNVEV, per germline (reference sequence). The chain's CDR3 is CASSLDWEGAKYEQYF.

This rearrangement joins TRBV28 to TRBJ2-5; TCRdb proposes TRBD2, but this gene call is untestable without DNA. Germline CDR1 and CDR2: MDHEN and SYDVKM. The length of the CDR3 is 16 residues. The CDR3 region is CASSSSGGSLGETQYF.

The V gene is TRBV6-2 or TRBV6-3, the J gene TRBJ2-1; there is no DNA to check the TCRdb D call of TRBD1. Germline V gives CDR1 MNHEY, CDR2 SVGEGT. This CDR3 has 18 amino acids. The CDR3 reads CASRGTGDSRSSYNEQFF.

The V call is TRBV5-4, the J call TRBJ2-1; TCRdb's D gene call, TRBD2, goes unchecked for lack of DNA. The germline CDR1 and CDR2 sequences are SGHNT and YYREEE (reference sequence). The CDR3 contains 13 residues. The CDR3 sequence: CASSTAGRHEQFF. Complete variable domain (other parts from reference TRBV5-4 and TRBJ2-1): ETGVTQSPTHLIKTRGQQVTLRCSSQSGHNTVSWYQQALGQGPQFIFQYYREEENGRGNFPPRFSGLQFPNYSSELNVNALELDDSALYLCASSTAGRHEQFFGPGTRLTVL.